This T cell receptor beta chain was identified during a study of shared T cell receptors in the human thymus. The protocol was immunoSEQ multiplex PCR, while the TCRdb copy is restricted to in-frame clones and leaves out a portion. Of 650,000 to 950,000 clones detected, 70% to 90% appear once; the ten largest clones hold under 0.012%. The CDR3 length is 16 residues. V lost 4 bases, J lost 0 bases, and 10 bases lay in between. Germline CDR1 and CDR2: MNHNS and SASEGT. This sample also belongs to another study, concerning human thymus T cells. That work states: Unrelated people showed highly overlapping thymic repertoires, related research reported.

This clonotype was sampled from a girl under three years old with a congenital heart defect. The V call is TRBV6-1, the J call TRBJ1-6; D call uncertain. Source material: thymocytes. The CDR3 DNA follows: TGTGCCAGCAGTGTTTCAGGTAGCTCCTATAATTCACCCCTCCACTTT. This translates into CASSVSGSSYNSPLHF.